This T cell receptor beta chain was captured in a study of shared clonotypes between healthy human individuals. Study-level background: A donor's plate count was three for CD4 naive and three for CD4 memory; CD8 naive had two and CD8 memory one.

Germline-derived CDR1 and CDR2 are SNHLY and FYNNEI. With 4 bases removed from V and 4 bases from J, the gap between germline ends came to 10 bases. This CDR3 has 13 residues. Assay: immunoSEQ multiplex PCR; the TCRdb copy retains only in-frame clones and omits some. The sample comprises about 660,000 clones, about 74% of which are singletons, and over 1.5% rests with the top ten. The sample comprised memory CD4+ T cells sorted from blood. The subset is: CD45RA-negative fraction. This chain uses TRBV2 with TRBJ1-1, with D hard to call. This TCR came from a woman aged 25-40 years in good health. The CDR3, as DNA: TGTGCCAGCAGTGCGTCAGCGTCCACTGAAGCTTTCTTT. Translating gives CASSASASTEAFF. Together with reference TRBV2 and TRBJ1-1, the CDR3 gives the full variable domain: EPEVTQTPSHQVTQMGQEVILRCVPISNHLYFYWYRQILGQKVEFLVSFYNNEISEKSEIFDDQFSVERPDGSNFTLKIRSTKLEDSAMYFCASSASASTEAFFGQGTRLTVV.